These 19 T cell receptor beta chains were all obtained from the same sample, sequenced in a study of early T cells in non-severe SARS-CoV-2 infection. MiXCR was run by TCRdb on the 5' RACE reads, yielding one entry per CDR3 protein. The sample has 30,000 to 40,000 distinct CDR3 sequences, 4.5% to 7% seen once. The sequences come from whole blood, collected at baseline. The receptors were sampled from an adult who was a healthcare worker with PCR-confirmed SARS-CoV-2 infection or an uninfected control (not recorded which).

This chain joins TRBV6-1 and TRBJ2-5; D is undetermined. Germline lookup yields CDR1 MNHNS and CDR2 SASEGT. The CDR3 has 15 residues. Trimming removed 6 bases from V and 2 bases from J, with 16 bases in between. The CDR3 is CASSPKEAGQETQYF. The CDR3 DNA is TGTGCCAGCAGCCCCAAGGAAGCCGGACAAGAGACCCAGTACTTC.

This clonotype was seen many times. This chain joins TRBV20-1 and TRBJ1-2, with D possibly TRBD1 on 6 matching bases. CDR3 length: 14 amino acids. The ends were cut back, 6 bases at V and 4 bases at J, with 18 bases in the middle. Germline lookup yields CDR1 DFQATT and CDR2 SNEGSKA (reference sequence). CDR3 sequence: CSAVRAGAGYGYTF. CDR3 coding DNA: TGCAGTGCGGTTCGCGCGGGGGCGGGCTATGGCTACACCTTC.

This clonotype appeared many times. This chain connects TRBV4-3 to TRBJ2-3, with TRBD2 identical over 11 bases. After removal of 0 bases from V and 1 base from J, the junction contained 6 bases not matched to a gene. CDR3 length: 18 amino acids. The germline V gene encodes CDR1 LGHNA and CDR2 YSLEER. CDR3 nucleotide sequence: TGCGCCAGCAGCCAAGATCGGGCTAGCGGGGGGCGCACAGATACGCAGTATTTT. Translation: CASSQDRASGGRTDTQYF.

This clonotype was seen at least ten times. The V call is TRBV12-3 or TRBV12-4, the J call TRBJ1-5, with 9 bases that match TRBD1. The V and J ends lost 5 bases and 6 bases, in that order; junction bases with no gene match: 8. This CDR3 comprises 15 residues. CDR3 nucleotides: TGTGCCAGCAGTCCGAGGACAGGGGATCTTCAGCCCCAGCATTTT. This translates into CASSPRTGDLQPQHF.

This clonotype has a count of ten or more. V and J are TRBV25-1 and TRBJ2-5; 9 nucleotides agree with TRBD1. The J segment lost 1 base and the V segment lost 6 bases, leaving 0 bases of the junction unmatched. The CDR3 runs to 13 residues. CDR1 is MGHDK, CDR2 SYGVNS, per germline. The CDR3 DNA reads TGTGCCAGCAGACAGGGGGCCCAAGAGACCCAGTACTTC. This encodes CASRQGAQETQYF.

Many counts were recorded for this clonotype. The chain recombines TRBV4-3 with TRBJ2-3; 11 nucleotides agree with TRBD2. The CDR3 has 16 amino acids. Trimming took 2 bases from V and 5 from J; bases not matched to a gene: 6. Germline V gives CDR1 LGHNA, CDR2 YSLEER. CDR3 in DNA: TGCGCCAGCAGCCAAAGGCTAGCGGGGGGTAAAGATACGCAGTATTTT. It specifies CASSQRLAGGKDTQYF.

The table lists this clonotype with a few counts. The chain combines TRBV10-2 with TRBJ2-7; 9 bases are shared with TRBD1. V lost 6 bases to trimming and J lost 7 bases; unmatched junction nucleotides: 4. This CDR3 region has 12 residues. CDR1 is WSHSY and CDR2 is SAAADI in the germline V gene. The CDR3 DNA reads as TGCGCCAGCAGCGGGACAGGGAGGGAGCAGTACTTC. It translates to CASSGTGREQYF.

The chain uses TRBV4-2 and TRBJ2-1, with a weak D call TRBD2 (6 bases). The CDR3 runs to 16 residues. The germline CDR1 and CDR2 sequences are LGHNA and YNFKEQ. V dropped 4 bases and J dropped 4 bases, with 17 bases sitting between them. The CDR3 sequence is CASSPTRGSGYNEQFF. The DNA for the CDR3 is TGTGCCAGCAGCCCCACCCGGGGTAGCGGTTACAATGAGCAGTTCTTC.

This clonotype was detected many times. The rearrangement links TRBV7-2 to TRBJ2-1; no reliable D call. Per the germline V gene, CDR1 is SGHTA and CDR2 is FQGNSA. The CDR3 runs to 12 residues. The V end lost 6 bases, the J end lost 3 bases, and 6 bases lay between the germline ends. CDR3 residues: CASRPGYNEQFF. For the CDR3, the DNA is TGTGCCAGCAGACCAGGCTACAATGAGCAGTTCTTC.

This clonotype was observed many times. This sequence joins TRBV5-1 and TRBJ1-2; D might be TRBD1 (5 bases). The germline CDR1 and CDR2 sequences are SGHRS and YFSETQ. V was trimmed by 3 bases and J by 7 bases, leaving 7 bases between them. The CDR3 is made up of 11 amino acids. The CDR3 sequence is CASSSGVGYTF. For the CDR3, the DNA is TGCGCCAGCAGCTCGGGGGTTGGCTACACCTTC. The full variable domain, its missing parts supplied by reference TRBV5-1 and TRBJ1-2, is KAGVTQTPRYLIKTRGQQVTLSCSPISGHRSVSWYQQTPGQGLQFLFEYFSETQRNKGNFPGRFSGRQFSNSRSEMNVSTLELGDSALYLCASSSGVGYTFGSGTRLTVV.

This clonotype was observed a handful of times. The chain has TRBV11-1 and TRBJ1-1, with D unclear. Germline assignment: CDR1 SGHAT and CDR2 FQDESV (reference sequence). V dropped 5 bases and J dropped 5 bases, with 15 bases sitting between them. The CDR3 extends over 14 amino acids. CDR3 amino acids: CASSHRAMWTEAFF. Written as DNA, the CDR3 is TGTGCCAGCAGCCACCGTGCCATGTGGACTGAAGCTTTCTTT.

There are many counts of this clonotype. The gene calls are TRBV27 and TRBJ1-6; D gene ambiguous. There are 13 residues in the CDR3. Trimming shortened V by 6 bases and J by 2 bases, and 5 bases separated the two germline ends. The V gene's germline CDR1 is MNHEY and CDR2 SMNVEV (reference sequence). The CDR3 here is CASRDPYNSPLHF. The CDR3 DNA is TGTGCCAGCAGGGACCCCTATAATTCACCCCTCCACTTT.

This clonotype occurred many times. The rearrangement uses TRBV18 and TRBJ2-3; possible D gene TRBD1, 6 bases. The CDR3 totals 13 residues. Germline assignment: CDR1 KGHSH and CDR2 LQKENI. V gave up 4 bases and J gave up 6 bases, with 11 bases separating them. DNA for the CDR3: TGTGCCAGCTCACGAGATCAGGGGGATACGCAGTATTTT. Translating gives CASSRDQGDTQYF.

V is TRBV2 and J is TRBJ1-5, with D possibly matching TRBD1 (5 bases). V lost 7 bases to trimming and J lost 6 bases, with 13 bases between them. This CDR3 has 13 amino acids. Germline loops: CDR1 SNHLY, CDR2 FYNNEI. As DNA, the CDR3 is TGTGCCAGCATGGTGGAGGGGAGTCAGCCCCAGCATTTT. This gives the protein CASMVEGSQPQHF. The variable domain in full, completed from reference TRBV2 and TRBJ1-5, reads EPEVTQTPSHQVTQMGQEVILRCVPISNHLYFYWYRQILGQKVEFLVSFYNNEISEKSEIFDDQFSVERPDGSNFTLKIRSTKLEDSAMYFCASMVEGSQPQHFGDGTRLSIL.

This clonotype was detected many times. The V call is TRBV7-2, the J call TRBJ2-5, with D possibly TRBD2 on 6 matching bases. Germline V lookup: CDR1 SGHTA, CDR2 FQGNSA. The CDR3 totals 15 residues. V was trimmed by 1 base and J by 1 base, leaving 10 bases between them. The CDR3 spells CASSLGLAFQETQYF. The CDR3 bases are TGTGCCAGCAGCTTAGGGCTAGCGTTCCAAGAGACCCAGTACTTC.

At least ten counts were recorded for this clonotype. V and J are TRBV29-1 and TRBJ1-1; maybe TRBD1 (5 bases). V lost 7 bases and J lost 5, with 5 bases in between. CDR3 length: 9 amino acids. Germline assignment: CDR1 SQVTM and CDR2 ANQGSEA. This CDR3 reads CSGGTEAFF. CDR3 nucleotides: TGCAGCGGGGGGACTGAAGCTTTCTTT.

In this sample, this clonotype turned up many times. The chain recombines TRBV7-6 with TRBJ2-3; TRBD2 matches 9 bases. The CDR3 is made up of 14 amino acids. CDR1 is SGHVS and CDR2 is FNYEAQ in the germline V gene. The V segment lost 5 bases and the J segment 6 bases; nucleotides outside the gene matches: 6. Here the CDR3 DNA reads TGTGCCAGCAGCCCGAGCGGGGGGCGGGATACGCAGTATTTT. It specifies CASSPSGGRDTQYF.

This clonotype has at least ten counts. The chain joins TRBV9 to TRBJ2-1, with TRBD2 matching over 11 bases. J gave up 8 bases and V 1 base, and 5 bases lay outside the gene matches. This CDR3 contains 15 residues. CDR1 SGDLS and CDR2 YYNGEE come from the germline V gene. The DNA for the CDR3 is TGTGCCAGCAGCGTACTAGCGGGGGGCCAGGATGAGCAGTTCTTC. It encodes CASSVLAGGQDEQFF.

This clonotype has ten or more counts. DNA for the CDR3: TGTGCCAGCAGCCAAGGACTAGCGGGGGGGCCCTATGAGCAGTTCTTC. Residues: CASSQGLAGGPYEQFF. V usage is TRBV3-1 and J usage is TRBJ2-1, with 14 bases lining up with TRBD2. Germline V gene lookup returns CDR1 LGHDT and CDR2 YNNKEL (reference sequence). This CDR3 has 16 residues. J was trimmed by 8 bases and V by 1 base; bases with no gene match: 4.